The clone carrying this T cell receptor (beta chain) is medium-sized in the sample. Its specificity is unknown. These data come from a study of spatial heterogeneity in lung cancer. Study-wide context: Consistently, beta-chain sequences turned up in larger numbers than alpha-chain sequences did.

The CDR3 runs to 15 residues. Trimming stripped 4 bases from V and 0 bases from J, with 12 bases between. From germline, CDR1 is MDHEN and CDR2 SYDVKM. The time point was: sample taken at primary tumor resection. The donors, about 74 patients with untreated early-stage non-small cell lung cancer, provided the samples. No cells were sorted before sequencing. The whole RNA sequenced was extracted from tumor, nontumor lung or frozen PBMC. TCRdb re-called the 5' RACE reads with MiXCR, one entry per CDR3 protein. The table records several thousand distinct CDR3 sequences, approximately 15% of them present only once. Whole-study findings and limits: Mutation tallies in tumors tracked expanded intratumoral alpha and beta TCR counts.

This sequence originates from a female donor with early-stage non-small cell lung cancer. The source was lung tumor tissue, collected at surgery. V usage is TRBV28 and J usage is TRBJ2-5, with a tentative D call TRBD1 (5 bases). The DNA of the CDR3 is TGTGCCAGCAGTTCCCTAGACAGTAACCAAGAGACCCAGTACTTC. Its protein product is CASSSLDSNQETQYF. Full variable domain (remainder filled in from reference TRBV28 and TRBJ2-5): DVKVTQSSRYLVKRTGEKVFLECVQDMDHENMFWYRQDPGLGLRLIYFSYDVKMKEKGDIPEGYSVSREKKERFSLILESASTNQTSMYLCASSSLDSNQETQYFGPGTRLLVL.